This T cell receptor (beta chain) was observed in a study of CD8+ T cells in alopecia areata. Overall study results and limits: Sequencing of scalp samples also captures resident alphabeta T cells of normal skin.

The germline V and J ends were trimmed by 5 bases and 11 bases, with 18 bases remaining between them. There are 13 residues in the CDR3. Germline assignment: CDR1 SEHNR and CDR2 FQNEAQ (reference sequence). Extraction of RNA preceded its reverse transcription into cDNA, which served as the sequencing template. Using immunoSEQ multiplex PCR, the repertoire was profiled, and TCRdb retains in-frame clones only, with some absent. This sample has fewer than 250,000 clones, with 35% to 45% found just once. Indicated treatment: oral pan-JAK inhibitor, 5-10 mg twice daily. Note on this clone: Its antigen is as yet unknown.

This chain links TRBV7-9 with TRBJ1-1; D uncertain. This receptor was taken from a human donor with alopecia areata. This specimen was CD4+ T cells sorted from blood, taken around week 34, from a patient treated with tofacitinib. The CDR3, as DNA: TGTGCCAGCAGCCTCGACGCATTCCGACGGGCTTTCTTT. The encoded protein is CASSLDAFRRAFF.